Listed below are T cell receptor beta chains from one sample, sequenced in a study of OX40 agonist ivuxolimab in advanced cancers. Sequenced by immunoSEQ multiplex PCR; TCRdb stores in-frame clones only, minus some. The sample holds some 44,000 clones, around 85% seen once. This specimen consisted of CD4+ or CD8+ T cells sorted from blood, obtained in a trial of the OX40 agonist ivuxolimab. The origin of the receptors is an adult with an advanced solid tumor such as melanoma, head and neck, liver or kidney cancer. CDR3s include the opening cysteine and the closing phenylalanine or tryptophan. The order of the fields is clone size, D gene, V gene, J gene, CDR3 length, CDR3 protein, CDR3 DNA. A D gene is named only where the DNA matches it firmly. Clone size is shown for a subset of rows, as once, few, many or a class of expanded clone.

once	-	TRBV27	TRBJ2-1	15	CASSFWSGAINEQFF	TGTGCCAGCAGTTTCTGGTCGGGGGCAATCAATGAGCAGTTCTTC
-	-	TRBV9	TRBJ2-3	14	CASSPRTSTDTQYF	TGTGCCAGCAGCCCCCGGACTAGCACAGATACGCAGTATTTT
-	-	TRBV25-1	TRBJ2-2	15	CASSESEWVTGELFF	TGTGCCAGCAGTGAATCCGAGTGGGTCACCGGGGAGCTGTTTTTT
few	-	TRBV19	TRBJ1-5	16	CASSIRGIPSNQPQHF	TGTGCCAGTAGTATCAGGGGCATACCTAGCAATCAGCCCCAGCATTTT
-	TRBD1	TRBV7-9	TRBJ2-1	17	CASSPVLGQGIYNEQFF	TGTGCCAGCAGCCCCGTATTGGGACAGGGGATTTACAATGAGCAGTTCTTC
-	-	TRBV4-2	TRBJ1-4	18	CASSQDREGLATNEKLFF	TGTGCCAGCAGCCAAGATCGGGAGGGCTTGGCAACTAATGAAAAACTGTTTTTT
-	-	TRBV10-3	TRBJ1-2	12	CAISDDSYGYTF	TGTGCCATCAGTGACGACAGCTATGGCTACACCTTC
-	TRBD1	TRBV19	TRBJ1-5	16	CASNSKRGLGNQPQHF	TGTGCCAGTAACAGTAAGAGGGGGCTTGGCAATCAGCCCCAGCATTTT
-	-	TRBV21-1	TRBJ1-6	15	CASSGTKVRGSPLHF	TGTGCCAGCAGTGGGACTAAGGTCCGGGGTTCACCCCTCCACTTT
-	-	TRBV19	TRBJ1-3	15	CASAEPRGAGNTIYF	TGTGCCAGCGCCGAGCCTCGGGGTGCTGGAAACACCATATATTTT
once	-	TRBV5-4	TRBJ2-3	16	CASSFLTGGGTDTQYF	TGTGCCAGCAGCTTTCTTACAGGGGGGGGAACAGATACGCAGTATTTT
-	TRBD1	TRBV18	TRBJ2-5	15	CASSPLGQGKETQYF	TGTGCCAGCTCACCATTAGGACAGGGGAAAGAGACCCAGTACTTC
few	TRBD2	TRBV9	TRBJ2-6	18	CASSVAAGDYSGANVLTF	TGTGCCAGCAGCGTAGCAGCGGGAGATTACTCTGGGGCCAACGTCCTGACTTTC
-	-	TRBV28	TRBJ2-2	17	CASSLYVKVPLTGELFF	TGTGCCAGCAGTTTATATGTCAAGGTTCCCCTTACCGGGGAGCTGTTTTTT
once	TRBD1	TRBV28	TRBJ1-5	15	CASSRRTGSNQPQHF	TGTGCCAGCAGCCGTCGGACAGGGAGCAATCAGCCCCAGCATTTT
few	TRBD2	TRBV7-2	TRBJ2-5	14	CASSRAGGGETQYF	TGTGCCAGCAGCCGAGCTGGGGGGGGAGAGACCCAGTACTTC
-	-	TRBV4-3	TRBJ2-1	16	CASSQDLQGGDNEQFF	TGCGCCAGCAGCCAAGATTTGCAGGGGGGAGACAATGAGCAGTTCTTC
-	-	TRBV19	TRBJ2-4	12	CASSIAGNIQYF	TGTGCCAGTAGTATAGCTGGGAACATTCAGTACTTC
-	-	TRBV2	TRBJ1-1	14	CASSESGRYTEAFF	TGTGCCAGCAGTGAGTCGGGACGCTACACTGAAGCTTTCTTT
-	-	TRBV7-9	TRBJ1-3	14	CASSLTVSGNTIYF	TGTGCCAGCAGCTTGACAGTCTCTGGAAACACCATATATTTT
-	-	TRBV15	TRBJ2-2	15	CATSRDRANTGELFF	TGTGCCACCAGCAGAGACAGGGCAAACACCGGGGAGCTGTTTTTT
-	-	TRBV28	TRBJ2-7	19	CASSFAGEGYGASSYEQYF	TGTGCCAGCAGTTTCGCCGGGGAAGGGTACGGGGCGAGCTCCTACGAGCAGTACTTC
-	TRBD1	TRBV28	TRBJ1-2	16	CASSPGTGGLNYGYTF	TGTGCCAGCAGCCCCGGGACAGGAGGACTTAACTATGGCTACACCTTC
-	-	TRBV6-5	TRBJ1-6	15	CASTIRQNSNSPLHF	TGTGCCAGCACGATAAGACAGAACAGTAATTCACCCCTCCACTTT
-	TRBD1	TRBV6-5	TRBJ1-1	15	CASSARTGFNTEAFF	TGTGCCAGCAGCGCCCGGACAGGGTTCAACACTGAAGCTTTCTTT
-	-	TRBV15	TRBJ2-2	14	CATSRDVVTGELFF	TGTGCCACCAGCAGAGATGTAGTTACCGGGGAGCTGTTTTTT
-	TRBD2	TRBV10-3	TRBJ2-1	17	CAISGGTSGRAGDEQFF	TGTGCCATCAGTGGTGGGACTAGCGGGAGGGCCGGGGATGAGCAGTTCTTC
-	-	TRBV30	TRBJ1-3	14	CAWSVTASGNTIYF	TGTGCCTGGAGTGTAACGGCCTCTGGAAACACCATATATTTT
-	TRBD2	TRBV7-2	TRBJ2-2	19	CASSPGLAGGVRNTGELFF	TGTGCCAGCAGCCCGGGACTAGCGGGGGGAGTCAGGAACACCGGGGAGCTGTTTTTT
-	-	TRBV4-2	TRBJ2-3	14	CASSQGFGSYTQYF	TGTGCCAGCAGCCAAGGGTTCGGATCTTATACGCAGTATTTT
-	-	TRBV18	TRBJ2-1	15	CASSPIGGPLNEQFF	TGTGCCAGCTCACCAATCGGGGGGCCCCTCAATGAGCAGTTCTTC
-	-	TRBV19	TRBJ1-4	15	CASSYGGGAGEKLFF	TGTGCCAGTAGCTACGGTGGGGGCGCTGGGGAAAAACTGTTTTTT
-	-	TRBV5-6	TRBJ2-7	12	CASSTRTYEQYF	TGTGCCAGCAGTACACGTACCTACGAGCAGTACTTC
-	-	TRBV7-2	TRBJ2-1	15	CASSLEGLSYNEQFF	TGTGCCAGCAGCTTAGAGGGACTCTCCTACAATGAGCAGTTCTTC
-	-	TRBV18	TRBJ2-1	13	CASSPLGGDEQFF	TGTGCCAGCTCACCATTAGGAGGGGATGAGCAGTTCTTC
-	TRBD2	TRBV4-3	TRBJ2-2	17	CASSQDSGGLYTGELFF	TGCGCCAGCAGCCAAGACAGCGGGGGGCTGTATACCGGGGAGCTGTTTTTT
-	-	TRBV5-1	TRBJ2-2	15	CASRDVRKNTGELFF	TGCGCCAGCCGGGATGTTCGGAAGAACACCGGGGAGCTGTTTTTT
-	-	TRBV11-3	TRBJ2-3	14	CASSLDSSTDTQYF	TGTGCCAGCAGCTTAGACAGTAGCACAGATACGCAGTATTTT
-	TRBD1	TRBV30	TRBJ1-5	14	CASTRTGSNQPQHF	TGTGCCTCAACGCGGACAGGTAGCAATCAGCCCCAGCATTTT
-	TRBD1	TRBV27	TRBJ2-7	15	CASSLPGQPFRGQYF	TGTGCCAGCAGTTTGCCGGGACAGCCCTTTAGGGGGCAGTACTTC
-	-	TRBV9	TRBJ2-1	11	CASSRDNEQFF	TGTGCCAGCTCTAGGGACAATGAGCAGTTCTTC
-	-	TRBV7-2	TRBJ1-2	11	CASSPMAYYTF	TGTGCCAGCAGCCCGATGGCATACTACACCTTC
once	-	TRBV6-5	TRBJ2-1	16	CASSYTRRGSYNEQFF	TGTGCCAGCAGTTACACCCGGCGCGGCTCCTACAATGAGCAGTTCTTC
-	-	TRBV6-6	TRBJ1-1	13	CASREGLGPEAFF	TGTGCCAGCAGGGAGGGGTTAGGACCTGAAGCTTTCTTT
-	-	TRBV19	TRBJ1-2	14	CASSGLQRDYGYTF	TGTGCCAGTAGTGGTCTACAGCGGGACTATGGCTACACCTTC
-	-	TRBV21-1	TRBJ2-7	17	CASSKTDAGQGYYEQYF	TGTGCCAGCAGCAAAACTGATGCGGGACAGGGGTACTACGAGCAGTACTTC
-	-	TRBV6-1	TRBJ2-7	14	CASRRTSGPGEQYF	TGTGCCAGCAGGAGGACTTCAGGCCCAGGGGAGCAGTACTTC
-	-	TRBV19	TRBJ2-7	14	CASSPRGASYEQYF	TGTGCCAGTAGTCCCAGAGGGGCCTCCTACGAGCAGTACTTC
-	-	TRBV4-2	TRBJ2-5	14	CASSQDTGLGAQYF	TGTGCCAGCAGCCAAGATACGGGTTTAGGGGCCCAGTACTTC
few	-	TRBV6-5	TRBJ2-3	15	CASSPTSGLSDTQYF	TGTGCCAGCAGTCCGACTAGTGGGTTATCAGATACGCAGTATTTT
-	TRBD2	TRBV10-3	TRBJ2-1	17	CAISDYAPLTSGYEQFF	TGTGCCATCAGTGACTATGCCCCCCTGACTAGCGGCTATGAGCAGTTCTTC
few	-	TRBV11-2	TRBJ1-4	16	CASSWVGGGLNEKLFF	TGTGCCAGCAGCTGGGTGGGCGGCGGGCTTAATGAAAAACTGTTTTTT
-	-	TRBV27	TRBJ2-2	14	CASCLGSNGGELFF	TGTGCCAGCTGTTTGGGGTCAAATGGCGGGGAGCTGTTTTTT
-	TRBD1	TRBV19	TRBJ2-2	14	CASFKGTGYRELFF	TGTGCCAGTTTTAAAGGGACAGGCTACCGGGAGCTGTTTTTT
-	-	TRBV7-8	TRBJ2-1	13	CASCTAANNEQFF	TGTGCCAGCTGTACAGCGGCAAACAATGAGCAGTTCTTC